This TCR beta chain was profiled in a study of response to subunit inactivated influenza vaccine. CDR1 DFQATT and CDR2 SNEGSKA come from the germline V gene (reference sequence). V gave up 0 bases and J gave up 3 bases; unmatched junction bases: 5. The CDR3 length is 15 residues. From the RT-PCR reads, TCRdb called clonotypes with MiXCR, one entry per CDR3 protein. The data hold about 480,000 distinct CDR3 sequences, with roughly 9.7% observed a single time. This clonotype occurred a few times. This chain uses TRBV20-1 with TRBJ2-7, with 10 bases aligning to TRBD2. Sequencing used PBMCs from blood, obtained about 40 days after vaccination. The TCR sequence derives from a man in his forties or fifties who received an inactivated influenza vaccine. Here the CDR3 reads CSARDSAGGVYEQYF. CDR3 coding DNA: TGCAGTGCTAGAGATTCAGCGGGAGGGGTCTACGAGCAGTACTTC.